This T cell receptor beta chain is from a study of T-cell memory formation after mild COVID-19. Whole-study findings and limits: Most CD4+ clones that shrank were in CM and EM, while CD8+ ones turned up in EMRA. The study detected some responding clones in pre-infection memory, suggesting cross-reactive memory joined. Proof of SARS-CoV-2 specificity was absent for the second-wave clones that crested on day 37.

Germline values: CDR1 MNHEY, CDR2 SVGEGT. The CDR3 is made up of 12 amino acids. V was cut by 1 base and J by 10 bases, with 10 bases left in between. TCR alpha and TCR beta cDNA libraries with sample barcodes and UMIs came from 5'RACE using constant-segment primers. TCRdb recomputed calls from the 5' RACE reads with MiXCR, one row per CDR3 protein. Among roughly 240,000 distinct CDR3 sequences, roughly 17% were seen once, and the ten largest hold 20% to 25%. This clonotype was counted ten times or more. Its cognate antigen is unknown. The chain couples TRBV6-2 or TRBV6-3 to TRBJ1-1, with TRBD1 as a possible D gene (6 bases). This clonotype was sampled from a young man who had mild COVID-19 (a few samples of this study predate the infection). Cell type and time point are not known. The material sequenced was PBMCs or a T cell subset sorted from them (not recorded which). The CDR3 DNA sequence: TGTGCCAGCAGTTACTTCAGGGGTCGAGCTTTCTTT. Its translation: CASSYFRGRAFF.